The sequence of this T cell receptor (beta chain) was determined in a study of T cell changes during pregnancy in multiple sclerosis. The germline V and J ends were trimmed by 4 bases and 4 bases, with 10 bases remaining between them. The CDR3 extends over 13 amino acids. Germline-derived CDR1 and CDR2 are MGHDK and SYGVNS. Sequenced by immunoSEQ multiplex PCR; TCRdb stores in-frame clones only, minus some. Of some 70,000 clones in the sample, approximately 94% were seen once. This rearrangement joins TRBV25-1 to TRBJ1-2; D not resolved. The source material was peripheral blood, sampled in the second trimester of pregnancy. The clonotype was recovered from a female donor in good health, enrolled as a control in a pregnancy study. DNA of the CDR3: TGTGCCAGCAGTGCCCAGGCGTCCTATGGCTACACCTTC. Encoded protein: CASSAQASYGYTF.